This paragraph reports one T cell receptor (beta chain). Assay: immunoSEQ multiplex PCR; the TCRdb copy retains only in-frame clones and omits some. The sample yields around 4,000 clones, 22% seen once. Treatment given: randomized to nivolumab then ipilimumab (arm A) or the reverse (arm B). These data belong to a study of sequential checkpoint blockade in melanoma. At the level of the study: Each arm's sequence ended with maintenance nivolumab.

CDR1 is LNHDA and CDR2 is SQIVND in the germline V gene (reference sequence). This CDR3 contains 14 residues. V lost 4 bases and J 4 bases, leaving 13 bases between the germline ends. The receptor was isolated from a human donor with melanoma. This rearrangement joins TRBV19 to TRBJ1-2; D might be TRBD1 (6 bases). This material consisted of tumor tissue (inferred from file names), taken from a patient given nivolumab and ipilimumab in sequence. The CDR3 nucleotides are TGTGCCAGTAGTACGTCGGGACACTTCTATGGCTACACCTTC. Its translation is CASSTSGHFYGYTF.